These T cell receptor beta chains were read from a single sample in a study of T cells expressing NK-cell markers. TCRdb re-analyzed the 5' RACE reads; it lists each CDR3 protein once, without DNA. This sample's table has 200,000 to 300,000 distinct CDR3 sequences. Sequenced input: blood T cells: a sorted CD56 or NKG2C T cell subset, CD4+ or CD8+ T cells, or bulk PBMC T cells (not recorded which). These receptors were taken from a man aged 18-30 years in good health. Both conserved end residues are part of each CDR3.

cdr3_length	v_call	j_call	cdr3_aa
12	TRBV29-1	TRBJ2-1	CSAHGRGNEQFF
16	TRBV4-3	TRBJ2-1	CASSRRTSGPYNEQFF
16	TRBV7-2	TRBJ2-3	CASSLSVAVIPDTQYF
17	TRBV6-1	TRBJ2-6	CASAATSGSTGANVLTF
11	TRBV10-3	TRBJ2-1	CAISREGEQFF
13	TRBV6-2/TRBV6-3	TRBJ2-1	CASTPRSYNEQFF
15	TRBV5-1	TRBJ1-5	CASSLVGEVGQPQHF
14	TRBV6-5	TRBJ2-4	CASSYTGGKNIQYF
17	TRBV7-6	TRBJ2-7	CASSLATRTGAAYEQYF
14	TRBV5-1	TRBJ1-2	CASSLETSTQGYTF
18	TRBV4-2	TRBJ2-1	CASSQEVRSGKAYNEQFF
14	TRBV12-3/TRBV12-4	TRBJ2-3	CASSFSGPTDTQYF
15	TRBV29-1	TRBJ2-3	CSLTPGQGRTDTQYF
14	TRBV6-1	TRBJ1-4	CASSVGRSDEKLFF